This T cell receptor (beta chain) is from a study of blood T cell repertoires in COVID-19. Sequencing used immunoSEQ multiplex PCR; TCRdb keeps in-frame clones, though not all of them. The sample lists 270,000 or so clones; around 90% were seen once. There are 13 residues in the CDR3. Germline V lookup: CDR1 KGHSH, CDR2 LQKENI. Losses at the gene ends were 5 bases for V and 6 bases for J; bases not matched to a gene: 4. The chain uses TRBV18 and TRBJ1-5; 7 bases match TRBD1. Sequenced sample: PBMCs or T cells enriched from blood (not recorded which). This clonotype was sampled from a man between 40 and 49 years old who had been exposed to COVID-19. The CDR3 loop is CASSTQGGQPQHF. For the CDR3, the DNA is TGTGCCAGCTCAACCCAGGGGGGTCAGCCCCAGCATTTT. The full variable domain, with the rest looked up from reference TRBV18 and TRBJ1-5, is NAGVMQNPRHLVRRRGQEARLRCSPMKGHSHVYWYRQLPEEGLKFMVYLQKENIIDESGMPKERFSAEFPKEGPSILRIQQVVRGDSAAYFCASSTQGGQPQHFGDGTRLSIL.